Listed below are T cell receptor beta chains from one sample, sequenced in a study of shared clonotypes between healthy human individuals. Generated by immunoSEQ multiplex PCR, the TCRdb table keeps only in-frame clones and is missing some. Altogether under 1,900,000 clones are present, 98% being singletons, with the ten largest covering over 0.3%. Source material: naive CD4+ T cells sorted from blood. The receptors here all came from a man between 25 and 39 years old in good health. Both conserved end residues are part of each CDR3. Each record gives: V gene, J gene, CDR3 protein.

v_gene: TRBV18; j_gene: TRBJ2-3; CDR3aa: CASSPKSGITDTQYF
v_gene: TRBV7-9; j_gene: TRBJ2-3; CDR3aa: CASSLPRGLTDTQYF
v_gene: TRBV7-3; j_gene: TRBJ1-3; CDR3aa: CASSIGQGAGNTIYF
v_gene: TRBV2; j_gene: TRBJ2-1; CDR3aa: CASSEQGPGSHYNEQFF
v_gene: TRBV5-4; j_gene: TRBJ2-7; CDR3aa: CASGFGGEHYEQYF
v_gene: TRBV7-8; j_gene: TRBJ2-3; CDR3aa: CASSPNGIATDTQYF
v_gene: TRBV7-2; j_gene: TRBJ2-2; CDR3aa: CASSLVGSGNTGELFF
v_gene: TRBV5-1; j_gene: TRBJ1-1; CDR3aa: CASSLGLRETEAFF
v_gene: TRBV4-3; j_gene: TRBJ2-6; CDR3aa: CASSQESARDINSGANVLTF
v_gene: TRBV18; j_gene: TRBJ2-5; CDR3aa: CASSLGGGETQYF
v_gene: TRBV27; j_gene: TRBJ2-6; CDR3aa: CASSFSGSGANVLTF
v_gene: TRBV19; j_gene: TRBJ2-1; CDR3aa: CASRGEGTSGPRSYNEQFF
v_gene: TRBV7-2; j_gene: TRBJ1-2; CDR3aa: CASSLFAGPKSNYGYTF
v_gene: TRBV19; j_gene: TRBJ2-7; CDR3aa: CASSTIAGVYEQYF
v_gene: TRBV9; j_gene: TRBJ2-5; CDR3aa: CASSPGQGVLRQETQYF
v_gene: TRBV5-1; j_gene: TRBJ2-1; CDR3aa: CASSSVRAAEQFF
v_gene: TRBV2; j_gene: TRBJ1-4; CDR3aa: CASGTFGTANEKLFF
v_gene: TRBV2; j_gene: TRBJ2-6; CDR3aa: CASGDSSGANVLTF
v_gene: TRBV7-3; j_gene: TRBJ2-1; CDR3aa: CASSRRGSGSSYEQFF
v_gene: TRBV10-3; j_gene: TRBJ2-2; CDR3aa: CAIRMNANTGELFF
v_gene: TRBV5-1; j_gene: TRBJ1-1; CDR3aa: CASSLTTANTEAFF
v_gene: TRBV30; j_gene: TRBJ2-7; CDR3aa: CAWSLLAGAYEQYF
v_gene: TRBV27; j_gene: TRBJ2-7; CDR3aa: CASGTGGIYEQYF